A selection of T cell receptor beta chains follows, all from one sample in a study of T cell responses to AZD1222 COVID-19 vaccine. The table came from immunoSEQ multiplex PCR; TCRdb's copy has only in-frame clones and leaves some out. The sample lists some 200,000 clones, 90% to 95% occurring once. The sequences come from peripheral blood, collected 28 days after the second dose of the MenACWY control vaccine. The origin of the receptors is an adult who received the MenACWY meningococcal vaccine as a control. Both conserved end residues are part of each CDR3. The D gene is left open where the match is weak. Clone size, where shown, is once, few, many, or a class for clones that have expanded.

V	J	size	D	DNA	CDR3
TRBV7-2	TRBJ2-5	NA	TRBD2	TGTGCCAGCAGCTTAGTATCTGCGGGGGGGTACCAAGAGACCCAGTACTTC	CASSLVSAGGYQETQYF
TRBV18	TRBJ1-5	NA	TRBD1	TGTGCCAGCTCTCCTCAACAGGGGGCGAGCAATCAGCCCCAGCATTTT	CASSPQQGASNQPQHF
TRBV5-5	TRBJ2-5	NA	NA	TGTGCCAGCAGCGACCGGGGGACCCAGTACTTC	CASSDRGTQYF
TRBV27	TRBJ2-2	NA	NA	TGTGCCAGCAGTTTCGGCGGGGAGCTGTTTTTT	CASSFGGELFF
TRBV12-3/TRBV12-4	TRBJ2-1	once	TRBD2	TGTGCCAGCTCGGGACTAGCCAATGAGCAGTTCTTC	CASSGLANEQFF
TRBV2	TRBJ1-4	NA	NA	TGTGCCAGCAGTGAACCCCTGGGAGGGCCTAATGAAAAACTGTTTTTT	CASSEPLGGPNEKLFF
TRBV28	TRBJ2-7	NA	NA	TGTGCCAGCACCCCCCAAGGGCCTGGGTCCTACGAGCAGTACTTC	CASTPQGPGSYEQYF
TRBV20-1	TRBJ1-4	NA	NA	TGCAGTGCTAGTTGGGCCGGTGAAAAACTGTTTTTT	CSASWAGEKLFF
TRBV5-5	TRBJ2-7	NA	NA	TGTGCCAGCAGCCTGGTAGCTGACGAGCAGTACTTC	CASSLVADEQYF
TRBV6-5	TRBJ1-1	NA	TRBD1	TGTGCCAGCAGTCCAGGGGGCGCGGAAGCTTTCTTT	CASSPGGAEAFF
TRBV5-1	TRBJ1-2	NA	NA	TGCGCCAGCAGCTTAGGACAGACAGCTAACTATGGCTACACCTTC	CASSLGQTANYGYTF
TRBV6-6	TRBJ2-7	NA	TRBD2	TGTGCCAGCAGTAAAGGACTAGCGGGAGGTACTTGGGAGCAGTACTTC	CASSKGLAGGTWEQYF
TRBV9	TRBJ1-2	NA	TRBD1	TGTGCCAGCAGCGAAACCGGGACAGGGGATTCTGGCTACACCTTC	CASSETGTGDSGYTF
TRBV5-1	TRBJ1-3	NA	NA	TGCGCCAGCAGCTTGGAAGGGGCCTCCTCTGGAAACACCATATATTTT	CASSLEGASSGNTIYF
TRBV6-2/TRBV6-3	TRBJ2-4	NA	NA	TGTGCCAGCAGCGAACAGGGTCCCCTAGCCAAAAACATTCAGTACTTC	CASSEQGPLAKNIQYF
TRBV5-1	TRBJ2-7	NA	NA	TGCGCCAGCAGCTTGGGGGATGAGACCTACGAGCAGTACTTC	CASSLGDETYEQYF
TRBV7-6	TRBJ2-5	NA	TRBD1	TGTGCCAGCAGCTTAGCGCAGGGACAGGGAGGGGAGACCCAGTACTTC	CASSLAQGQGGETQYF
TRBV19	TRBJ1-4	NA	NA	TGTGCCAGTAGTTCCTATGGTAATGAAAAACTGTTTTTT	CASSSYGNEKLFF
TRBV18	TRBJ2-2	NA	NA	TGTGCCAGCTCACGCACAAGCCTCGCGAACACCGGGGAGCTGTTTTTT	CASSRTSLANTGELFF
TRBV4-3	TRBJ2-3	NA	TRBD1	TGCGCCAGCAGCCAAGTCTCACAGGGGCCCACAGATACGCAGTATTTT	CASSQVSQGPTDTQYF
TRBV12-3/TRBV12-4	TRBJ2-5	NA	NA	TGTGCCAGCCGGGGCGCCCAAGAGACCCAGTACTTC	CASRGAQETQYF
TRBV19	TRBJ1-5	NA	NA	TGTGCCAGTAGTATAAGGGTCCTTAGCAATCAGCCCCAGCATTTT	CASSIRVLSNQPQHF
TRBV9	TRBJ2-3	once	TRBD2	TGTGCCAGCAGCGTAGAACCAGCGGGGGGAAGCACAGATACGCAGTATTTT	CASSVEPAGGSTDTQYF
TRBV15	TRBJ1-6	NA	NA	TGTGCCACCAGCAGAGATCGTAGCTCCTATAATTCACCCCTCCACTTT	CATSRDRSSYNSPLHF
TRBV24-1	TRBJ2-7	NA	TRBD1	TGTGCCACCAGTGAAACCACAGGGGGCGAGCAGTACTTC	CATSETTGGEQYF
TRBV7-9	TRBJ1-5	NA	NA	TGTGCCAGCAGCTTAATTCCCAGGGGCTGCAATCAGCCCCAGCATTTT	CASSLIPRGCNQPQHF
TRBV28	TRBJ2-5	NA	NA	TGTGCCAGCAGTCCCGGGACGGGAGAGACCCAGTACTTC	CASSPGTGETQYF
TRBV5-6	TRBJ2-3	NA	NA	TGTGCCAGCAGCTCACAGGGAGATACGCAGTATTTT	CASSSQGDTQYF
TRBV28	TRBJ1-2	NA	NA	TGTGCCAGCAAGGTACGGGGCAATGGCTACACCTTC	CASKVRGNGYTF
TRBV6-1	TRBJ2-5	NA	TRBD1	TGTGCCAGCAGTGAATATGGACAGGGAGAGACCCAGTACTTC	CASSEYGQGETQYF
TRBV28	TRBJ1-2	once	NA	TGTGCCAGCAGTTTGTCGGGGGTAAGGGGCTACACCTTC	CASSLSGVRGYTF
TRBV9	TRBJ2-2	NA	NA	TGTGCCAGCAGCGAGCAAACAGGGCCCACCGGGGAGCTGTTTTTT	CASSEQTGPTGELFF
TRBV19	TRBJ1-5	NA	TRBD1	TGTGCCAGTAGTGTGGACAGGTCGGGGCCCCAGCATTTT	CASSVDRSGPQHF
TRBV7-2	TRBJ1-2	NA	NA	TGTGCCAGCAGCTTAGACAGCAACTATGGCTACACCTTC	CASSLDSNYGYTF
TRBV10-3	TRBJ2-7	NA	NA	TGTGCCATCAGTGAGCCGACCAATTACGAGCAGTACTTC	CAISEPTNYEQYF
TRBV27	TRBJ1-5	NA	NA	TGTGCCAGCAGTTTAAGGGGAAGCAATCAGCCCCAGCATTTT	CASSLRGSNQPQHF
TRBV28	TRBJ1-4	once	TRBD1	TGTGCCAGCAGTTTAGCTATAGGACAGGGGAGTGAAAAACTGTTTTTT	CASSLAIGQGSEKLFF
TRBV19	TRBJ2-3	once	TRBD2	TGTGCCAGTAGTCAACGACTAGCGGGGGGGCTAGATACGCAGTATTTT	CASSQRLAGGLDTQYF
TRBV19	TRBJ2-7	NA	TRBD2	TGTGCCAGTAGGGGTCGCGGGAGGGCTCCCTACGAGCAGTACTTC	CASRGRGRAPYEQYF
TRBV7-2	TRBJ2-7	NA	TRBD1	TGTGCCAGCAGCTTTAGACAGGGTCAACGGTACGAGCAGTACTTC	CASSFRQGQRYEQYF
TRBV7-2	TRBJ2-5	NA	NA	TGTGCCAGCAGCTTTTACAGGGTCGGGGAGACCCAGTACTTC	CASSFYRVGETQYF
TRBV30	TRBJ2-2	NA	NA	TGTGCCTGGAGTGTGGGGGTTCGAACCGGGGAGCTGTTTTTT	CAWSVGVRTGELFF
TRBV5-1	TRBJ1-1	once	NA	TGCGCCAGCAGGGTTCCCGGGACGCCGAACACTGAAGCTTTCTTT	CASRVPGTPNTEAFF
TRBV10-3	TRBJ1-2	NA	TRBD1	TGTGCCATCAGTCCAACAGGGGGAAATGGCTACACCTTC	CAISPTGGNGYTF
TRBV4-3	TRBJ1-6	NA	NA	TGCGCCAGCAGCCAGAACAGTAATTCACCCCTCCACTTT	CASSQNSNSPLHF
TRBV19	TRBJ1-3	NA	TRBD1	TGTGCCAGTATTCCCTATAGGACAGGACCGGGAAACACCATATATTTT	CASIPYRTGPGNTIYF
TRBV28	TRBJ1-4	NA	NA	TGTGCCAGCAGACTAGGGGACGTCGGTGAAAAACTGTTTTTT	CASRLGDVGEKLFF
TRBV9	TRBJ2-5	NA	NA	TGTGCCAGCAGCGTCGGGGGTGGCGAGACCCAGTACTTC	CASSVGGGETQYF
TRBV28	TRBJ2-5	NA	TRBD2	TGTGCCAGCAGTCTTCCCAGCGGGGGGGCCGATGAGACCCAGTACTTC	CASSLPSGGADETQYF
TRBV3-1/TRBV3-2	TRBJ2-5	once	TRBD2	TGTGCCAGCAGCCAAGATTGGTCTAGCGGGGTCAGAGGGGCAGAGACCCAGTACTTC	CASSQDWSSGVRGAETQYF
TRBV6-5	TRBJ1-1	NA	NA	TGTGCCAGCAGTCCCAGGACCCGGGGGGTCACTGAAGCTTTCTTT	CASSPRTRGVTEAFF
TRBV30	TRBJ2-3	few	TRBD1	TGTGCCTGGAGTGCCGGACAGGGATCAGATACGCAGTATTTT	CAWSAGQGSDTQYF
TRBV5-1	TRBJ1-3	NA	NA	TGCGCCAGCAGCCAGGACGGTGGAAACACCATATATTTT	CASSQDGGNTIYF
TRBV7-8	TRBJ1-1	NA	NA	TGTGCCAGCAGCCCCTTTGACAGCCGCACTGAAGCTTTCTTT	CASSPFDSRTEAFF
TRBV28	TRBJ1-2	NA	NA	TGTGCCAGCAGTTTTGGGGATAACTATGGCTACACCTTC	CASSFGDNYGYTF
TRBV7-9	TRBJ2-2	NA	NA	TGTGCCAGCAGCTACCTAAACACCGGGGAGCTGTTTTTT	CASSYLNTGELFF